This TCR beta chain was captured in a study of spatial heterogeneity in lung cancer. Documented time point: sample taken at primary tumor resection. The authors sequenced whole RNA from tumor, nontumor lung or frozen PBMC without sorting. TCRdb independently ran MiXCR on the 5' RACE reads; one entry per CDR3 protein. The sample lists 7,500 to 8,000 distinct CDR3 sequences; 9.7% were seen once. This clonotype is categorized as medium-sized. There are 15 residues in the CDR3. V was clipped by 5 bases and J by 6 bases; unmatched bases: 11. The germline CDR1 and CDR2 sequences are SGHTA and FQGNSA. The sequence came from a male donor with early-stage non-small cell lung cancer. The sequencing used normal lung tissue next to the tumor, collected at surgery. This rearrangement joins TRBV7-2 to TRBJ1-1; 8 positions match TRBD1. CDR3 DNA sequence: TGTGCCAGCAGCCCTAGACAGGGGTTGAGGGCTGAAGCTTTCTTT. This gives the protein CASSPRQGLRAEAFF.